This T cell receptor (beta chain) was found in a study of cytomegalovirus exposure and HLA in healthy donors. Study summary: An early release of data contained approximately 80 million unique TCRs, which came from HLA-typed donors.

This clone has only a few counts. Its antigen is not known. Whole-study results and caveats: For TCR beta chains, V- and J-gene trimming was later linked to a missense DCLRE1C variant. As confirmed in vitro, three CMV-associated chains were specific for CMV antigens.

Researchers ran the PCR with 60 Vbeta and 13 Jbeta primers. Only in-frame clones appear in the TCRdb table, and some are missing; sequencing was by immunoSEQ multiplex PCR. Among 100,000 or so clones listed, about 66% were seen once. The germline V and J ends were trimmed by 4 bases and 6 bases, with 11 bases remaining between them. CDR1 and CDR2 (germline): SGHRS, YFSETQ. CDR3 length: 12 amino acids. This clonotype was obtained from a man aged 30-40 years in good health and CMV-seronegative. Input material: PBMCs. The rearrangement uses TRBV5-1 and TRBJ2-7; D is possibly TRBD1 (6 bases). The CDR3 here is CASSEQGREQYF. CDR3 coding DNA: TGCGCCAGCAGCGAACAGGGTCGCGAGCAGTACTTC.